The 26 T cell receptor beta chains reported below all come from one sample, sequenced in a study of T cell repertoires in cytomegalovirus infection. What these receptors recognize is not known. TCRdb passed the reads through MiXCR, listing each CDR3 protein once. The data show 450,000 to 600,000 distinct CDR3 sequences, roughly 46% seen once. The sample was cultured PBMCs, taken from culture after CMV antigen stimulation. The receptors originated from a human donor in good health (CMV status not recorded). Some clones in this sample may be carry-over from other donors' samples.

The chain employs TRBV7-8 and TRBJ2-2, with a possible D match to TRBD2 (6 bases). The CDR3 is made up of 16 amino acids. V was cut by 5 bases and J by 1 base, with 14 bases left in between. Germline V lookup: CDR1 SGHVS, CDR2 FQNEAQ. CDR3 sequence reads: CASSPLRRGNTGELFF. CDR3 nucleotides: TGTGCCAGCAGCCCTTTACGGCGGGGGAACACCGGGGAGCTGTTTTTT. Full variable domain (outside the CDR3, taken from reference TRBV7-8 and TRBJ2-2): GAGVSQSPRYKVAKRGQDVALRCDPISGHVSLFWYQQALGQGPEFLTYFQNEAQLDKSGLPSDRFFAERPEGSVSTLKIQRTQQEDSAVYLCASSPLRRGNTGELFFGEGSRLTVL.

This chain uses TRBV7-9 with TRBJ2-7; no clear D gene. CDR3 length: 14 amino acids. The germline CDR1 and CDR2 sequences are SEHNR and FQNEAQ (reference sequence). V was clipped by 5 bases and J by 3 bases, with 14 bases between them. The CDR3 loop reads CASSPALPSYEQYF. The CDR3 DNA follows: TGTGCCAGCAGCCCAGCCTTACCTAGCTACGAGCAGTACTTC.

The rearrangement links TRBV6-1 to TRBJ1-1, with D tentatively TRBD1 (6 bases). The CDR3 consists of 12 residues. CDR1 is MNHNS, CDR2 SASEGT, per germline. The V and J ends lost 8 bases and 8 bases respectively, with 15 bases between them. The CDR3, as DNA: TGTGCCAGCCATAGCACAGGGACCGAAGCTTTCTTT. Protein sequence: CASHSTGTEAFF.

The V call is TRBV7-2, the J call TRBJ1-6; perhaps TRBD1 as D (5 bases). V lost 1 base and J lost 6, with 16 bases in between. Germline lookup yields CDR1 SGHTA and CDR2 FQGNSA. This CDR3 has 17 amino acids. The CDR3 reads CASSLGGAGPLNSPLHF. The DNA for the CDR3 is TGTGCCAGCAGCTTAGGCGGCGCAGGGCCCCTTAATTCACCCCTCCACTTT. The complete variable domain, with remaining parts taken from reference TRBV7-2 and TRBJ1-6, reads GAGVSQSPSNKVTEKGKDVELRCDPISGHTALYWYRQSLGQGLEFLIYFQGNSAPDKSGLPSDRFSAERTGGSVSTLTIQRTQQEDSAVYLCASSLGGAGPLNSPLHFGNGTRLTVT.

This clonotype showed up just a few times. The J gene is TRBJ1-1, the V gene TRBV7-8; no firm D call. The CDR3 spans 18 residues. V was clipped by 3 bases and J by 0 bases, with 20 bases between them. Germline V gives CDR1 SGHVS, CDR2 FQNEAQ. The CDR3 DNA reads TGTGCCAGCAGCTTGGCCCGGCAGGCCACGCGAATGAACACTGAAGCTTTCTTT. Protein product: CASSLARQATRMNTEAFF.

This chain connects TRBV12-3 or TRBV12-4 to TRBJ2-5, with 11 bases that match TRBD2. The CDR3 loop spans 15 amino acids. V lost 7 bases to trimming and J lost 7 bases; unmatched junction nucleotides: 11. CDR3 nucleotides: TGTGCCAGCAAGCAACTAGCGGGAGTTTCGGGGACCCAGTACTTC. Residues: CASKQLAGVSGTQYF.

The rearrangement joins TRBV15 to TRBJ1-6; 7 nucleotides agree with TRBD1. Trimming at V came to 3 bases and at J to 12 bases, leaving 5 bases not matched to a gene. The CDR3 spans 13 residues. Germline V CDR1 and CDR2: LNHNV, YYDKDF (reference sequence). CDR3 loop: CATSSERQGPLHF. The CDR3 bases are TGTGCCACCAGCAGTGAGAGACAGGGACCCCTCCACTTT.

This chain links TRBV7-2 with TRBJ1-1; D ambiguous. CDR3 size: 13 residues. Trimming pared 2 bases from V and 3 bases from J, leaving 7 bases between. The germline V gene has CDR1 SGHTA and CDR2 FQGNSA. CDR3: CASSLNSHTEAFF. CDR3 sequence (DNA): TGTGCCAGCAGCTTAAATAGTCACACTGAAGCTTTCTTT.

This clonotype was seen only once. The chain carries TRBV20-1 and TRBJ1-4, with 10 bases identical to TRBD1. This CDR3 comprises 14 residues. J was trimmed by 0 bases and V by 6 bases; bases with no gene match: 1. From germline, CDR1 is DFQATT and CDR2 SNEGSKA (reference sequence). The CDR3 DNA is TGCAGTGCGGGGACAGGGGCAACTAATGAAAAACTGTTTTTT. Protein: CSAGTGATNEKLFF.

This clonotype appeared a few times. The rearrangement uses TRBV7-2 and TRBJ2-2, with 7 bases fitting TRBD1. Per the germline V gene, CDR1 is SGHTA and CDR2 is FQGNSA. The length of the CDR3 is 14 residues. Unmatched junction bases numbered 7, after V lost 8 bases and J lost 4 bases. CDR3 sequence reads: CASGTTGSTGELFF. CDR3 bases: TGTGCCAGCGGAACGACAGGGAGCACCGGGGAGCTGTTTTTT.

This clonotype was picked up many times. In nucleotides, the CDR3 is TGTGCCAGCAGCTTAATGTGGGACACTGAAGCTTTCTTT. Residues: CASSLMWDTEAFF. V is TRBV7-2 and J is TRBJ1-1; unclear D gene. The CDR3 runs 13 residues. Germline V CDR1 and CDR2: SGHTA, FQGNSA. V lost 2 bases to trimming and J lost 3 bases, with 7 bases between them.

V gene TRBV12-3 or TRBV12-4 combines with J gene TRBJ1-2, with 9 bases aligning to TRBD1. Trimming at V came to 6 bases and at J to 1 base, leaving 6 bases not matched to a gene. The CDR3 extends over 15 amino acids. The CDR3 DNA reads TGTGCCAGCAGCCCGGGACAGGGTGGTAACTATGGCTACACCTTC. Amino acid sequence: CASSPGQGGNYGYTF.

This clonotype appeared a few times. The chain combines TRBV7-9 with TRBJ2-1, with TRBD2 as a possible D gene (6 bases). The V and J ends lost 5 bases and 7 bases respectively, with 12 bases between them. Germline loops: CDR1 SEHNR, CDR2 FQNEAQ (reference sequence). The CDR3 covers 13 residues. Written as DNA, the CDR3 is TGTGCCAGCAGCCCCCCTAGCGTAAATGAGCAGTTCTTC. Translated: CASSPPSVNEQFF. Using reference TRBV7-9 and TRBJ2-1 for the parts outside the CDR3, the full variable domain is DTGVSQNPRHKITKRGQNVTFRCDPISEHNRLYWYRQTLGQGPEFLTYFQNEAQLEKSRLLSDRFSAERPKGSFSTLEIQRTEQGDSAMYLCASSPPSVNEQFFGPGTRLTVL.

The gene calls are TRBV19 and TRBJ2-1; no reliable D call. Trimming shortened V by 5 bases and J by 12 bases, and 11 bases separated the two germline ends. CDR1 and CDR2 from the germline V gene are LNHDA and SQIVND (reference sequence). CDR3 length equals 11 residues. The CDR3 nucleotides read TGTGCCAGTAGTCTAGGTGTTGTGCAGTTCTTC. This gives the protein CASSLGVVQFF.

This clonotype was seen more than once but under ten times. The gene calls are TRBV7-6 and TRBJ2-1; D tentatively fits TRBD1 or TRBD2 (5 bases each). Deletions cut 8 bases from V and 4 bases from J, with 18 bases between. CDR1 and CDR2 from the germline V gene are SGHVS and FNYEAQ. This CDR3 is 15 amino acids long. The CDR3 DNA follows: TGTGCCAGCCCGGGTGGGGGAAGGTGTTACAATGAGCAGTTCTTC. Residues: CASPGGGRCYNEQFF.

This clonotype has only a few counts. The genes are TRBV12-3 or TRBV12-4 and TRBJ2-7; TRBD2 aligns across 8 bases. J gave up 4 bases and V 6 bases, and 5 bases lay outside the gene matches. This CDR3 is 13 amino acids long. The CDR3 nucleotides are TGTGCCAGCAGAACCGGGACTAGATACGAGCAGTACTTC. Protein sequence: CASRTGTRYEQYF.

J is TRBJ2-7 and V is TRBV7-6; 8 bases are shared with TRBD2. The CDR3 contains 15 residues. Trimming removed 5 bases from V and 2 bases from J; junction bases left unmatched: 8. Germline-derived CDR1 and CDR2 are SGHVS and FNYEAQ. CDR3 in DNA: TGTGCCAGCAGCCCACGGGGGGGTGCGGCCTACGAGCAGTACTTC. This encodes CASSPRGGAAYEQYF.

This clonotype was counted many times. The J gene is TRBJ2-7, the V gene TRBV7-2, with TRBD1 matching over 10 bases. The junction had 6 bases not matched to a gene; V was cut back by 4 bases and J by 0 bases. The CDR3 runs 16 residues. Germline V lookup: CDR1 SGHTA, CDR2 FQGNSA. The CDR3 region is CASSWGTGASSYEQYF. Written as DNA, the CDR3 is TGTGCCAGCAGCTGGGGGACAGGGGCCAGCTCCTACGAGCAGTACTTC.

This clonotype showed up just a few times. The CDR3 is CASSSQRFGGYTF. CDR3 nucleotide sequence: TGTGCCAGCAGCTCCCAGCGTTTCGGTGGCTACACCTTC. The rearrangement joins TRBV7-8 to TRBJ1-2; D remains unclear. The CDR3 runs 13 residues. Germline V gives CDR1 SGHVS, CDR2 FQNEAQ. V lost 4 bases, J lost 7 bases, and 13 bases lay in between.

The chain has TRBV20-1 and TRBJ2-7; 8 nucleotides line up with TRBD2. The CDR3 length is 13 residues. Trimming removed 2 bases from V and 7 bases from J; junction bases left unmatched: 7. Germline V gives CDR1 DFQATT, CDR2 SNEGSKA (reference sequence). The CDR3, as DNA: TGCAGTGCTAGACCAGCGGGAGCGCAGGAGCAGTACTTC. Protein product: CSARPAGAQEQYF.

This clonotype came up a few times. The CDR3 loop reads CASSPGGIGTDTQYF. In nucleotides, the CDR3 is TGTGCCAGCAGCCCGGGCGGGATTGGCACAGATACGCAGTATTTT. The chain joins TRBV7-2 to TRBJ2-3; D might be TRBD2 (6 bases). Trimming shortened V by 5 bases and J by 1 base, and 13 bases separated the two germline ends. The CDR3 covers 15 residues. Germline V lookup: CDR1 SGHTA, CDR2 FQGNSA.

This clonotype was seen only a few times. J is TRBJ2-5 and V is TRBV7-2; possible D gene TRBD1, 5 bases. Trimming took off 5 bases at V and 4 bases at J, with 11 bases between the two ends. This CDR3 comprises 13 residues. Germline CDR1 and CDR2: SGHTA and FQGNSA. In nucleotides, the CDR3 is TGTGCCAGCAGCCCCGACAGTTCAGAGACCCAGTACTTC. It encodes CASSPDSSETQYF.

The rearrangement joins TRBV2 to TRBJ1-4; D gene ambiguous. Germline values: CDR1 SNHLY, CDR2 FYNNEI. Trimming cost V 5 bases and J 3 bases, with 10 bases left between them. The CDR3 is 14 amino acids. The CDR3 DNA sequence: TGTGCCAGCAGTTCCGACAAGCCTAATGAAAAACTGTTTTTT. This codes for CASSSDKPNEKLFF.

The chain uses TRBV7-2 and TRBJ2-1; 11 positions match TRBD2. V lost 4 bases, J lost 5 bases, and 10 bases stayed unmatched. This CDR3 contains 17 residues. Germline V CDR1 and CDR2: SGHTA, FQGNSA. CDR3 in amino acids: CASSSSKLAGADNEQFF. The CDR3 DNA reads TGTGCCAGCAGCTCCTCGAAACTAGCGGGGGCCGACAATGAGCAGTTCTTC.

This clonotype was counted at least ten times. The chain carries TRBV7-2 and TRBJ2-1; D perhaps matches TRBD1 (5 bases). This CDR3 comprises 13 residues. The V end lost 5 bases, the J end lost 10 bases, and 15 bases lay between the germline ends. Germline loops: CDR1 SGHTA, CDR2 FQGNSA. CDR3 in amino acids: CASSPYRFKEQFF. The CDR3 region has the DNA TGTGCCAGCAGCCCCTACAGGTTTAAAGAGCAGTTCTTC.

V gene TRBV5-4 combines with J gene TRBJ2-2, with TRBD2 matching 11 bases. J lost 6 bases, V lost 1 base, and 5 bases had no gene match. The CDR3 covers 16 residues. The germline V gene has CDR1 SGHNT and CDR2 YYREEE (reference sequence). CDR3 amino acids: CASSLWLAGGPGELFF. The CDR3 nucleotides are TGTGCCAGCAGCTTGTGGCTAGCGGGAGGACCCGGGGAGCTGTTTTTT. Full variable domain (outside the CDR3, taken from reference TRBV5-4 and TRBJ2-2): ETGVTQSPTHLIKTRGQQVTLRCSSQSGHNTVSWYQQALGQGPQFIFQYYREEENGRGNFPPRFSGLQFPNYSSELNVNALELDDSALYLCASSLWLAGGPGELFFGEGSRLTVL.